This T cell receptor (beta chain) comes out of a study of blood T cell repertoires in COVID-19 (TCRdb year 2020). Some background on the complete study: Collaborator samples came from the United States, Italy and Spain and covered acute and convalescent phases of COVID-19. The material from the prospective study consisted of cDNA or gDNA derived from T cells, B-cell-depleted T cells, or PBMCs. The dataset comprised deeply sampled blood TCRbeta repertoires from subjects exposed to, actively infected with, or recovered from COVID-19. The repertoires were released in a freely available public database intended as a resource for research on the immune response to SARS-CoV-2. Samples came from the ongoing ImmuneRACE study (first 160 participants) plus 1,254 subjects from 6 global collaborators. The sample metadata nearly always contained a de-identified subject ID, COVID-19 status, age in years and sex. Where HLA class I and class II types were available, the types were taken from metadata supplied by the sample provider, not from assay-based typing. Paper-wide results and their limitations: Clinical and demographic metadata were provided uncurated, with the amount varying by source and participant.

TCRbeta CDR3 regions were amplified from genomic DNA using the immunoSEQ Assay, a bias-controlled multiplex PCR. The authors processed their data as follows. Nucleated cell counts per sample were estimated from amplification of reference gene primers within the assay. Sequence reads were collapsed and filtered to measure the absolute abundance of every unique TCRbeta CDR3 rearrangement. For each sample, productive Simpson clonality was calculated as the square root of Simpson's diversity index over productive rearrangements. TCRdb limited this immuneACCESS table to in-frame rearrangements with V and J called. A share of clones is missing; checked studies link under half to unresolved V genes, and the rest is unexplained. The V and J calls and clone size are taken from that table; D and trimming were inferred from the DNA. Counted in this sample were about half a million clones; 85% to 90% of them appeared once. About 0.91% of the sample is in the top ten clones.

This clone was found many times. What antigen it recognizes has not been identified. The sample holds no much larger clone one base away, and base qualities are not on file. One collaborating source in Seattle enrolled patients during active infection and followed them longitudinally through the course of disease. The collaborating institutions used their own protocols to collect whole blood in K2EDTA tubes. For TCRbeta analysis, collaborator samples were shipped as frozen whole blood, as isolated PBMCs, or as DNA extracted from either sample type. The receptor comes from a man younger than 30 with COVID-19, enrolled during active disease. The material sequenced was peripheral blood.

The CDR3: CASSIAVAGANVLTF. The sequenced DNA is TGTGCCAGTAGTATAGCAGTTGCCGGGGCCAACGTCCTGACTTTC. The chain couples TRBV19 to TRBJ2-6; the D gene remains uncertain. V and J lose 1 base and 4 bases, and a span of 8 bases separates them. The CDR3 contains 15 residues, cysteine and phenylalanine counted. Only CDR3 DNA is held: 45 bases, read in frame from base 1. CDR1 LNHDA and CDR2 SQIVND were looked up in the germline V gene (reference sequence).